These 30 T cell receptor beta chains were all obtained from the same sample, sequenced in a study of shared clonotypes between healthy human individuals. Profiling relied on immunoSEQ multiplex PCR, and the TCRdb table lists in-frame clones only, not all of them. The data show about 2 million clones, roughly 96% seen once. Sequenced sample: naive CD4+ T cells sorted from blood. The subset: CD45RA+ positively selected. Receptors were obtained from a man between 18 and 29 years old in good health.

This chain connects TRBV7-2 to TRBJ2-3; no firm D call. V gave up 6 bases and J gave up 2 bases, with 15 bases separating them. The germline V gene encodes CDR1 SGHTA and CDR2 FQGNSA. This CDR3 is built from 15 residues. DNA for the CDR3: TGTGCCAGCAGTTACCCCGACTGGTACACAGATACGCAGTATTTT. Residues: CASSYPDWYTDTQYF.

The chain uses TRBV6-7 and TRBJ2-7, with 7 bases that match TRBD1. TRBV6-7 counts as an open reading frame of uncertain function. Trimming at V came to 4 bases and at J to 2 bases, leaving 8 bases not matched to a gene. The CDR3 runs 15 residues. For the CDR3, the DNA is TGTGCCAGCAGTTCCTCCCGGCAGGGGGCCTACGAGCAGTACTTC. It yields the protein CASSSSRQGAYEQYF.

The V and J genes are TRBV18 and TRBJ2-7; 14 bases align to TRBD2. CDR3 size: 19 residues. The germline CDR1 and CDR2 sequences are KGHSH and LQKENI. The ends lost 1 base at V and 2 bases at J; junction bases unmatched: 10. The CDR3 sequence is CASSPRGLAGALGAYEQYF. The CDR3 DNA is TGTGCCAGCTCACCACGGGGACTAGCGGGGGCCCTCGGGGCCTACGAGCAGTACTTC.

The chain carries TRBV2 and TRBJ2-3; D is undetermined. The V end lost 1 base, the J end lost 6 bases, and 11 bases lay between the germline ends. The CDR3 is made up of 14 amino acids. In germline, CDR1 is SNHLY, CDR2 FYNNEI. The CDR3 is CASSEGGMRDTQYF. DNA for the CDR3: TGTGCCAGCAGTGAAGGGGGTATGAGGGATACGCAGTATTTT.

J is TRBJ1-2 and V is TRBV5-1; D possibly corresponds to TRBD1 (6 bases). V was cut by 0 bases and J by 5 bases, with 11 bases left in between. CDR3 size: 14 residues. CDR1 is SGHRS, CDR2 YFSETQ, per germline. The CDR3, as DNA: TGCGCCAGCAGCTTGGGACAGGATACATATGGCTACACCTTC. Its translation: CASSLGQDTYGYTF. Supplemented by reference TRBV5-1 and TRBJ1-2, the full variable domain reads KAGVTQTPRYLIKTRGQQVTLSCSPISGHRSVSWYQQTPGQGLQFLFEYFSETQRNKGNFPGRFSGRQFSNSRSEMNVSTLELGDSALYLCASSLGQDTYGYTFGSGTRLTVV.

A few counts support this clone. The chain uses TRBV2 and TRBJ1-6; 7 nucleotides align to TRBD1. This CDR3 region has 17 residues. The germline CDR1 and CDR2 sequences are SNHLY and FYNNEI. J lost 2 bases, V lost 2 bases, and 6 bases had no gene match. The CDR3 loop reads CASSEITGATYNSPLHF. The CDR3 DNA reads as TGTGCCAGCAGTGAAATAACAGGGGCAACCTATAATTCACCCCTCCACTTT.

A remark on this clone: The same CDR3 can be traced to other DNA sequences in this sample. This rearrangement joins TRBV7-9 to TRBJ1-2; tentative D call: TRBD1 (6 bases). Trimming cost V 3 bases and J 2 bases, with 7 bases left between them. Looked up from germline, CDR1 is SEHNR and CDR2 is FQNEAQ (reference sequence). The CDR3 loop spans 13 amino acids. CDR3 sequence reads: CASSFGGNYGYTF. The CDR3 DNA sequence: TGTGCCAGCAGCTTCGGGGGCAACTATGGCTACACCTTC. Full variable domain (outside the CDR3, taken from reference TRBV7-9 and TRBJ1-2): DTGVSQNPRHKITKRGQNVTFRCDPISEHNRLYWYRQTLGQGPEFLTYFQNEAQLEKSRLLSDRFSAERPKGSFSTLEIQRTEQGDSAMYLCASSFGGNYGYTFGSGTRLTVV.

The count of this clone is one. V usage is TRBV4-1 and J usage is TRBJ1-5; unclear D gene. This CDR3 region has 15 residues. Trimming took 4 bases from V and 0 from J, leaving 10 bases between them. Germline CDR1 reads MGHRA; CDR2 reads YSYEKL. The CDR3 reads CASSLAAFSNQPQHF. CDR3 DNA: TGCGCCAGCAGCCTAGCAGCCTTTAGCAATCAGCCCCAGCATTTT.

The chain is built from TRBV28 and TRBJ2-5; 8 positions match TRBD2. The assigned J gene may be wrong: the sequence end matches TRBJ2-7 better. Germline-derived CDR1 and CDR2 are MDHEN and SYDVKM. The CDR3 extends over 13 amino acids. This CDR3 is CASTSGNSYEQYF. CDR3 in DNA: TGTGCCAGTACTAGCGGAAACTCCTACGAGCAGTACTTC.

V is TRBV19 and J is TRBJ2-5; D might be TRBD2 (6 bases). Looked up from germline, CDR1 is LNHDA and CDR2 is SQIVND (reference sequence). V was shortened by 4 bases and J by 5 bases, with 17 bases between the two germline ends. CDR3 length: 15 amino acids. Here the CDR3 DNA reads TGTGCCAGTAGTACCCCGCTGTGGGGGAGGGAGACCCAGTACTTC. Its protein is CASSTPLWGRETQYF.

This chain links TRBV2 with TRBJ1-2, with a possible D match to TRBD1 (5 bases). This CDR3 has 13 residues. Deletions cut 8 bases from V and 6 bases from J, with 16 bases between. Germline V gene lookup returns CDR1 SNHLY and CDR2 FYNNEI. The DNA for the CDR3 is TGTGCCAGCGGGGGGTCGGTTTCCGATGGCTACACCTTC. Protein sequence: CASGGSVSDGYTF.

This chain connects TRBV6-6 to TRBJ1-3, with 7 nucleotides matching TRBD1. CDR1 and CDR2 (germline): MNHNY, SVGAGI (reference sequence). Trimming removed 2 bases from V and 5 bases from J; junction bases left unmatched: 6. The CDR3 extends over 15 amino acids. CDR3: CASSYQEQGRNTIYF. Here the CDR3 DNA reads TGTGCCAGCAGTTACCAGGAACAGGGGAGAAACACCATATATTTT.

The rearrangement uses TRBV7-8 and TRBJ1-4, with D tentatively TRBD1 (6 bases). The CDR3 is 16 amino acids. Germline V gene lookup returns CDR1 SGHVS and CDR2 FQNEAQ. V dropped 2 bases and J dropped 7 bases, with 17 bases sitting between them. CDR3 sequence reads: CASSLRTAQFSEKLFF. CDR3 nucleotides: TGTGCCAGCAGCTTAAGGACAGCCCAATTTTCTGAAAAACTGTTTTTT.

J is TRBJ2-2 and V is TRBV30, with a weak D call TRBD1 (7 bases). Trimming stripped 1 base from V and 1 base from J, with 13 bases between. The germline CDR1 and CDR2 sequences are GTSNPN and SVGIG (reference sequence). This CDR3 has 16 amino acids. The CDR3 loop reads CAWSGGTVLNTGELFF. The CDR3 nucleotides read TGTGCCTGGAGTGGCGGGACAGTCCTGAACACCGGGGAGCTGTTTTTT.

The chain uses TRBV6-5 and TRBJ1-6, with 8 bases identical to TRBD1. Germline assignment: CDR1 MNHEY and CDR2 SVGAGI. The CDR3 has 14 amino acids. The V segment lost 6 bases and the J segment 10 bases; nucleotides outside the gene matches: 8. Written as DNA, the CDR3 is TGTGCCAGCAGCCTCCGGACAGGGCCCTCACCCCTCCACTTT. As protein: CASSLRTGPSPLHF.

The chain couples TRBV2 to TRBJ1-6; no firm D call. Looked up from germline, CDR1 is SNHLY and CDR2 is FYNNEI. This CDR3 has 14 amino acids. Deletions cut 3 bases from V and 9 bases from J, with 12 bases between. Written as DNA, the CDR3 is TGTGCCAGCAGTGATCATGGTATTGCTTCACCCCTCCACTTT. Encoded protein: CASSDHGIASPLHF.

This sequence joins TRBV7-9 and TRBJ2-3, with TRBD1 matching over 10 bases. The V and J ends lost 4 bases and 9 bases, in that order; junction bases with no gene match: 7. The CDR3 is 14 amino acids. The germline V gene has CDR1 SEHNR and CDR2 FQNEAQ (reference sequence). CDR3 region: CASSSPGQGRTQYF. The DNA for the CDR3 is TGTGCCAGCAGCTCACCGGGACAGGGGCGGACGCAGTATTTT.

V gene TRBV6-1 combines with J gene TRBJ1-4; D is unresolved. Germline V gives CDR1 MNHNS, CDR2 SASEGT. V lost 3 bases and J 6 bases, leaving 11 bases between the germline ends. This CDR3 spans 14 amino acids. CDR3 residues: CASSDLRTDEKLFF. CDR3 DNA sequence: TGTGCCAGCAGTGACCTCAGGACGGATGAAAAACTGTTTTTT.

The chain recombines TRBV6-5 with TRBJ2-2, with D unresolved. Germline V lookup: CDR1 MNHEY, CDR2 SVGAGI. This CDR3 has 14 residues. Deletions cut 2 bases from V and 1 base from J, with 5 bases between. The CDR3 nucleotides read TGTGCCAGCAGTTACGCGCGGAACACCGGGGAGCTGTTTTTT. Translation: CASSYARNTGELFF.

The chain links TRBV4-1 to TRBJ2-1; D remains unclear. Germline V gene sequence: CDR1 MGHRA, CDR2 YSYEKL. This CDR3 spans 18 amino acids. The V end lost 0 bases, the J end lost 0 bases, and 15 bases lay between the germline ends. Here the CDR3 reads CASSQDKRTESSYNEQFF. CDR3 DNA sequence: TGCGCCAGCAGCCAAGATAAGAGGACGGAGAGCTCCTACAATGAGCAGTTCTTC.

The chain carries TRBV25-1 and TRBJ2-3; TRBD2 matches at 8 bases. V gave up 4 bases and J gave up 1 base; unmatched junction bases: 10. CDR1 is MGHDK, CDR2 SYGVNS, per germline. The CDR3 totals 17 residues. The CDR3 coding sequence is TGTGCCAGCAGTGTCATTTTTACTAGCGGACGCACAGATACGCAGTATTTT. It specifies CASSVIFTSGRTDTQYF.

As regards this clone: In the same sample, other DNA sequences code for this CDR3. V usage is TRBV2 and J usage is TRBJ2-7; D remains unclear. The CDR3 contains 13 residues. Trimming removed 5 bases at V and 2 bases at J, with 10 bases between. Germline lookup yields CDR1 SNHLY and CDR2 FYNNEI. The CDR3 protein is CASSLEATYEQYF. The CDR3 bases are TGTGCCAGCAGTCTTGAGGCTACCTACGAGCAGTACTTC.

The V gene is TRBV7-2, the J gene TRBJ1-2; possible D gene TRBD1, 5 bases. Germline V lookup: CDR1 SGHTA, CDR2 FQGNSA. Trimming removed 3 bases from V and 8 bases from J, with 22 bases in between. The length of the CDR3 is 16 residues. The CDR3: CASSFRGSSGLGGYTF. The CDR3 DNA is TGTGCCAGCAGCTTTCGGGGGAGCTCGGGGCTGGGCGGCTACACCTTC.

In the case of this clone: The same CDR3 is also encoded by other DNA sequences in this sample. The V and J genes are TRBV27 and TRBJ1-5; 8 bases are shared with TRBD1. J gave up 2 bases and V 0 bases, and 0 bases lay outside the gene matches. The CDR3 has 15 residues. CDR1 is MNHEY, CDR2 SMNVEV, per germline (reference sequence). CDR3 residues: CASSLSGQGNQPQHF. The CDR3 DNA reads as TGTGCCAGCAGTTTATCGGGACAGGGCAATCAGCCCCAGCATTTT.

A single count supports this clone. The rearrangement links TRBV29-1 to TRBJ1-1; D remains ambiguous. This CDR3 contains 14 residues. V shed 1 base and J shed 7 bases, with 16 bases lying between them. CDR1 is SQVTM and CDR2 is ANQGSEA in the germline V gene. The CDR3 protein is CSVEVGGRQFEAFF. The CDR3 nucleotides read TGCAGCGTTGAAGTAGGAGGACGGCAGTTTGAAGCTTTCTTT. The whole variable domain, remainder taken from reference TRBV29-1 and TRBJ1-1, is SAVISQKPSRDICQRGTSLTIQCQVDSQVTMMFWYRQQPGQSLTLIATANQGSEATYESGFVIDKFPISRPNLTFSTLTVSNMSPEDSSIYLCSVEVGGRQFEAFFGQGTRLTVV.

The CDR3 loop is CASSLDMGNQPQHF. The CDR3 coding sequence is TGTGCCAGCAGCTTGGACATGGGCAATCAGCCCCAGCATTTT. The rearrangement links TRBV11-2 to TRBJ1-5; the D gene is possibly TRBD1 (5 bases). Germline CDR1 SGHAT, CDR2 FQNNGV. V lost 3 bases to trimming and J lost 2 bases, with 8 bases between them. The CDR3 contains 14 residues.

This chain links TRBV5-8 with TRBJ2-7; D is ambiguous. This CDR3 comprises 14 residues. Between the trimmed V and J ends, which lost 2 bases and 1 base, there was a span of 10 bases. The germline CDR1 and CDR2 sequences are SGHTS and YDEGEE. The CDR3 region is CASSFRNPSYEQYF. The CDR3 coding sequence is TGTGCCAGCAGCTTTAGGAACCCTTCCTACGAGCAGTACTTC.

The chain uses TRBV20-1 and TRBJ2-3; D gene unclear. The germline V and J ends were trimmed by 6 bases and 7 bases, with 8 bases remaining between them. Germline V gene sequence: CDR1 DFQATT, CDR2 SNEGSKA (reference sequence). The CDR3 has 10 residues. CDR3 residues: CSAILNTQYF. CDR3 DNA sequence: TGCAGTGCCATACTAAATACGCAGTATTTT.

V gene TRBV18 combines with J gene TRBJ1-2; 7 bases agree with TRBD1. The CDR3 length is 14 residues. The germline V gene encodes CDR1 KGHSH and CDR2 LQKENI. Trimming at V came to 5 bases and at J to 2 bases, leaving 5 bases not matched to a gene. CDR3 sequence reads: CASSTGTANYGYTF. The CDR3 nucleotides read TGTGCCAGCTCAACCGGGACAGCGAACTATGGCTACACCTTC.

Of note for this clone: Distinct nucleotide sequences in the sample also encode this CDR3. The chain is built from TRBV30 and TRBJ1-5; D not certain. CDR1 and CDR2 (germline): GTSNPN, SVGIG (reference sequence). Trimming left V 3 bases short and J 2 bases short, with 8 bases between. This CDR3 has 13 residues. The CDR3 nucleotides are TGTGCCTGGAGCCGGAGGGGCAATCAGCCCCAGCATTTT. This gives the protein CAWSRRGNQPQHF.